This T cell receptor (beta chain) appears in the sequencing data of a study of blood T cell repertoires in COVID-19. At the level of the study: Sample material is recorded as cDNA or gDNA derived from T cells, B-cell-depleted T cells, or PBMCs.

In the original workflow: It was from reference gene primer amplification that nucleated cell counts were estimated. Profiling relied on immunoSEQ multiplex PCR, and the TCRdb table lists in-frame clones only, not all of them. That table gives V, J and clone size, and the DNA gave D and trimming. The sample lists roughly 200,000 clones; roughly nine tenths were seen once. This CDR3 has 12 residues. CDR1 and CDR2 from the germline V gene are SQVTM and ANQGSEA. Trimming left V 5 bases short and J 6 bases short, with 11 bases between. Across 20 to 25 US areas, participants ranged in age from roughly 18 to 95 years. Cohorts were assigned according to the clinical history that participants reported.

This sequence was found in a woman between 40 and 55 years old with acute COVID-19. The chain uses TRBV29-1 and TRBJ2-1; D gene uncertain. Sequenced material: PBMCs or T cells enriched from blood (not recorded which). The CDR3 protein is CSVSLVGNEQFF. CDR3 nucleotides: TGCAGCGTTTCCCTAGTGGGCAATGAGCAGTTCTTC.